Listed below are T cell receptor beta chains from one sample, sequenced in a study of T cell changes during pregnancy in multiple sclerosis. The table came from immunoSEQ multiplex PCR; TCRdb's copy has only in-frame clones and leaves some out. The data show around 63,000 clones, 91% seen once. The source material was peripheral blood, sampled after pregnancy. The source is a female donor in good health, enrolled as a control in a pregnancy study. The CDR3 runs from the conserved cysteine through the conserved F or W. The D gene is left open where the match is weak. Some rows have no size entry. The others give once, few or many, or a class for an expanded clone.

TRBD2 | TRBJ2-5 | TRBV5-1 | once | TGCGCCAGCAGCTTCGCTCAACTAGCGGGGGGGCAAGAGACCCAGTACTTC | CASSFAQLAGGQETQYF
TRBD1 | TRBJ1-4 | TRBV2 | once | TGTGCCAGCCAACAGGGGAGGAATGAAAAACTGTTTTTT | CASQQGRNEKLFF
TRBD1 | TRBJ1-2 | TRBV30 | . | TGTGCCTGGATGGACCACAGGGGTTGGGGCTACACCTTC | CAWMDHRGWGYTF
. | TRBJ1-5 | TRBV7-2 | . | TGTGCCAGCAGTACAGATAGCAATCAGCCCCAGCATTTT | CASSTDSNQPQHF
TRBD1 | TRBJ1-2 | TRBV7-8 | . | TGTGCCAGCAGCAGGGACAGGGGAACCTATGGCTACACCTTC | CASSRDRGTYGYTF
TRBD1 | TRBJ1-6 | TRBV7-3 | . | TGTGCCAGCAGCGCCAGGACAGGGGGCCGCACACCCCTCCACTTT | CASSARTGGRTPLHF
. | TRBJ1-1 | TRBV4-1 | . | TGCGCCAGCAGCCCACGGCCGGGTCAACCACTCAAAGCTTTCTTT | CASSPRPGQPLKAFF
TRBD2 | TRBJ2-5 | TRBV10-3 | few | TGTGCCATCAGTGAGTCGAAACTAGCGGGAGAGACCCAGTACTTC | CAISESKLAGETQYF
. | TRBJ1-6 | TRBV10-3 | . | TGTGCCATCAGTGGATCACAGCCCAATTCACCCCTCCACTTT | CAISGSQPNSPLHF
TRBD1 | TRBJ1-1 | TRBV5-1 | . | TGCGCCAGCAGCTTAGGGGACAGTTTATCTGAAGCTTTCTTT | CASSLGDSLSEAFF
. | TRBJ1-1 | TRBV19 | once | TGTGCCAGTTGGCAGACAGGTCTGAACACTGAAGCTTTCTTT | CASWQTGLNTEAFF
TRBD2 | TRBJ2-5 | TRBV7-2 | . | TGTGCCAGCAGCTTAAATGGCGGGGGGGGAGAGACCCAGTACTTC | CASSLNGGGGETQYF
TRBD1 | TRBJ1-2 | TRBV5-4 | once | TGTGCCAGCAGCTTGCCTACGACAGGGAGGTATGGCTACACCTTC | CASSLPTTGRYGYTF
TRBD1 | TRBJ1-3 | TRBV30 | . | TGTGCCTGGAGTGCCCTAGGACAGGGGGCTCGAACCTCTGGAAACACCATATATTTT | CAWSALGQGARTSGNTIYF
. | TRBJ1-1 | TRBV19 | . | TGTGCCAGTAGTATGGGGGGTATCTCTGAAGCTTTCTTT | CASSMGGISEAFF
. | TRBJ1-1 | TRBV7-2 | . | TGTGCCAGCAGCCCGGGACAACGGCTCACTGAAGCTTTCTTT | CASSPGQRLTEAFF
. | TRBJ2-7 | TRBV7-9 | . | TGTGCCAGCAGCGTAGCTGAGTCCTCCTACGAGCAGTACTTC | CASSVAESSYEQYF
TRBD1 | TRBJ2-1 | TRBV5-1 | . | TGCGCCAGTAGCATAGGACAGGGCTCCTACAATGAGCAGTTCTTC | CASSIGQGSYNEQFF
TRBD1 | TRBJ1-1 | TRBV11-2 | few | TGTGCCAGCAGCGACTACAGGGGGCAAGGGACTGAAGCTTTCTTT | CASSDYRGQGTEAFF
. | TRBJ1-2 | TRBV5-1 | . | TGCGCCAGCAGTCCGGACGGAGGCCAGTTGTACACCTTC | CASSPDGGQLYTF
. | TRBJ1-6 | TRBV15 | . | TGTGCCACCAGCTTAAGACAGAGCTATAATTCACCCCTCCACTTT | CATSLRQSYNSPLHF
TRBD1 | TRBJ1-1 | TRBV4-3 | . | TGCGCCAGCAGCCAAGCAAGACAGGGAGAAGCTTTCTTT | CASSQARQGEAFF
TRBD1 | TRBJ2-7 | TRBV10-3 | . | TGTGCCATCAGTCAGGTGGGACAGGGAATCTACGAGCAGTACTTC | CAISQVGQGIYEQYF
TRBD1 | TRBJ1-1 | TRBV9 | few | TGTGCCAGCAGCGTAGGGGCAGGGGGTCCGATGAACACTGAAGCTTTCTTT | CASSVGAGGPMNTEAFF
. | TRBJ2-7 | TRBV10-1 | . | TGCGCCAGCAGTGAGCCGGTCATAGCCAGCCCTTTCTACGAGCAGTACTTC | CASSEPVIASPFYEQYF
. | TRBJ2-1 | TRBV7-9 | . | TGTGCCAGCAGCTTAGGGACAGTCTACAATGAGCAGTTCTTC | CASSLGTVYNEQFF
. | TRBJ2-5 | TRBV18 | . | TGTGCCAGCTCACCCGGGTTACAAGAGACCCAGTACTTC | CASSPGLQETQYF
. | TRBJ2-2 | TRBV2 | . | TGTGCCAGCAGTTTCCAGGTCCAAGACACCGGGGAGCTGTTTTTT | CASSFQVQDTGELFF
TRBD2 | TRBJ2-1 | TRBV7-8 | . | TGTGCCAGCAGCACTGCCGGGACTAGCGGGGGGGATTACAATGAGCAGTTCTTC | CASSTAGTSGGDYNEQFF
TRBD2 | TRBJ2-2 | TRBV19 | . | TGTGCCAGTACCCAGATAACCATTTTAGCGGGGGGTAACACCGGGGAGCTGTTTTTT | CASTQITILAGGNTGELFF
. | TRBJ2-3 | TRBV9 | once | TGTGCCAGCAGCCTAAACGGTGATACGCAGTATTTT | CASSLNGDTQYF
TRBD1 | TRBJ1-2 | TRBV2 | . | TGTGCCAGCAGGAAAACAGGGGACGGGGGATATGGCTACACCTTC | CASRKTGDGGYGYTF
TRBD1 | TRBJ1-1 | TRBV5-1 | . | TGCGCCAGCAGCCGAGGGACAGGGGGCACTGAAGCTTTCTTT | CASSRGTGGTEAFF
. | TRBJ1-2 | TRBV10-3 | . | TGTGCCATCAGTGAGGAGCGAGGATCATCCAACTATGGCTACACCTTC | CAISEERGSSNYGYTF
TRBD1 | TRBJ1-1 | TRBV9 | . | TGTGCCAGCAGCGTCGGACAGGCGAACACTGAAGCTTTCTTT | CASSVGQANTEAFF
. | TRBJ2-6 | TRBV6-1 | . | TGTGCCAGCAGTGAACTCTCGGGATACTCTGGGGCCAACGTCCTGACTTTC | CASSELSGYSGANVLTF
. | TRBJ2-4 | TRBV19 | . | TGTGCCAGTAGTATCTCAGGGATGGGGGCCAAAAACATTCAGTACTTC | CASSISGMGAKNIQYF
. | TRBJ1-3 | TRBV4-1 | . | TGCGCCAGCAGCCAAGTCGGACAAGGCTCTGGAAACACCATATATTTT | CASSQVGQGSGNTIYF
TRBD2 | TRBJ2-3 | TRBV7-9 | once | TGTGCCAGCAGCCCCACCGGACTAGCGGGGACAGGGTATTTT | CASSPTGLAGTGYF
TRBD1 | TRBJ2-1 | TRBV7-3 | . | TGTGCCAGCAGCTGGGGACAGTACAATGAGCAGTTCTTC | CASSWGQYNEQFF